These 8 T cell receptor beta chains share one sample of origin, sequenced in a study of T cell repertoires in cytomegalovirus infection. TCRdb fed the reads into MiXCR, producing one record per CDR3 protein. The data hold about 900,000 distinct CDR3 sequences, with around 32% observed a single time. These receptors are not linked to any known antigen. The sample in question was cultured CD8+ T cells from PBMCs, obtained from culture after CMV antigen stimulation. These TCRs come from a human donor in good health (CMV status not recorded). Some clones in this sample may be carry-over from other donors' samples.

This clonotype occurred a few times. The J gene is TRBJ2-3, the V gene TRBV6-1; the D gene is possibly TRBD1 (5 bases). CDR1 is MNHNS and CDR2 is SASEGT in the germline V gene. V shed 10 bases and J shed 0 bases, with 11 bases lying between them. The CDR3 consists of 13 residues. The CDR3 region is CATRTFSTDTQYF. The DNA of the CDR3 is TGTGCCACCCGGACATTTAGCACAGATACGCAGTATTTT.

J is TRBJ1-1 and V is TRBV19; unclear D gene. CDR1 is LNHDA and CDR2 is SQIVND in the germline V gene (reference sequence). V lost 5 bases, J lost 2 bases, and 9 bases lay in between. The CDR3 totals 13 residues. As DNA, the CDR3 is TGTGCCAGTAGTCCTAGTATCAACACTGAAGCTTTCTTT. Protein product: CASSPSINTEAFF.

This clonotype was counted only a few times. V usage is TRBV20-1 and J usage is TRBJ2-7; TRBD2 matches at 11 bases. V trimming: 0 bases; J trimming: 7 bases; junction bases outside the gene matches: 8. CDR1 DFQATT and CDR2 SNEGSKA come from the germline V gene (reference sequence). The CDR3 length is 15 residues. CDR3 coding DNA: TGCAGTGCTAGAGATTTAGCGGGGGGGCCTGAAGAGCAGTACGTC. This encodes CSARDLAGGPEEQYV.

This clonotype was observed at least ten times. V usage is TRBV5-6 and J usage is TRBJ2-1; the D gene is possibly TRBD1 (6 bases). This CDR3 spans 16 amino acids. CDR1 is SGHDT, CDR2 YYEEEE, per germline. V lost 7 bases and J 2 bases, leaving 19 bases between the germline ends. Written as DNA, the CDR3 is TGTGCCAGCGCTGGGACAACCGGGACACCCTACAATGAGCAGTTCTTC. The encoded protein is CASAGTTGTPYNEQFF.

This clonotype was detected ten times or more. The rearrangement links TRBV12-3 or TRBV12-4 to TRBJ2-2; no definite D call. The ends were cut back, 5 bases at V and 1 base at J, with 11 bases in the middle. This CDR3 is built from 15 residues. The CDR3 region has the DNA TGTGCCAGCAGTCCCACCGCCGAGAACACCGGGGAGCTGTTTTTT. Translating it yields CASSPTAENTGELFF.

CDR3 loop: CASSPRTRRGNQETQYF. The CDR3 DNA is TGTGCCAGCAGCCCGAGAACGCGGCGGGGCAACCAAGAGACCCAGTACTTC. The gene calls are TRBV7-6 and TRBJ2-5, with D possibly being TRBD2 (6 bases). The V and J ends lost 5 bases and 0 bases respectively, with 19 bases between them. Germline V gene sequence: CDR1 SGHVS, CDR2 FNYEAQ. The CDR3 runs to 17 residues.

This clonotype was picked up many times. This rearrangement joins TRBV12-3 or TRBV12-4 to TRBJ1-5; 7 nucleotides align to TRBD1. This CDR3 has 16 residues. The J segment lost 0 bases and the V segment lost 6 bases, leaving 8 bases of the junction unmatched. CDR3 in amino acids: CASRSGTALSNQPQHF. The CDR3 region has the DNA TGTGCCAGCAGAAGCGGGACAGCCCTTAGCAATCAGCCCCAGCATTTT.

The rearrangement links TRBV5-1 to TRBJ1-1; no definite D call. The CDR3 consists of 16 residues. Deletions cut 0 bases from V and 4 bases from J, with 16 bases between. Germline V lookup: CDR1 SGHRS, CDR2 YFSETQ. The CDR3 loop is CASSLDREKAVTEAFF. DNA for the CDR3: TGCGCCAGCAGCTTGGATCGGGAAAAGGCGGTCACTGAAGCTTTCTTT.